A selection of T cell receptor beta chains follows, all from one sample in a study of blood T cell repertoires in COVID-19. Method: immunoSEQ multiplex PCR; TCRdb's copy keeps in-frame clones and lacks some. The repertoire holds 81,000 or so clones, with 70% to 90% as singletons. Sequenced material: peripheral blood. These receptors all stem from a woman between 65 and 79 years old with active or convalescent COVID-19. The CDR3 runs from the conserved cysteine through the conserved F or W. Each record gives: V gene, J gene, D gene, CDR3 length, clone size, CDR3 protein, CDR3 DNA. The D gene is left open where the match is weak. The listing skips clone size in some rows; elsewhere it reads once, few, many or a size class.

>TRBV6-2/TRBV6-3|TRBJ2-3|TRBD2|15|-
CASSLPSGGADTQYF
TGTGCCAGCAGCCTCCCTAGCGGGGGAGCGGATACGCAGTATTTT
>TRBV21-1|TRBJ2-1|-|15|-
CASSKQGGGAVEQFF
TGTGCCAGCAGCAAACAGGGCGGGGGGGCGGTTGAGCAGTTCTTC
>TRBV7-2|TRBJ1-1|-|13|-
CASSLRRNTEAFF
TGTGCCAGCAGCTTAAGGAGAAACACTGAAGCTTTCTTT
>TRBV5-1|TRBJ2-2|TRBD1|14|-
CASSGGTGTGELFF
TGCGCCAGCAGCGGAGGGACAGGTACCGGGGAGCTGTTTTTT
>TRBV24-1|TRBJ1-2|-|14|few
CATSDEREIYGYTF
TGTGCCACCAGTGATGAGAGGGAGATTTATGGCTACACCTTC
>TRBV6-5|TRBJ2-7|TRBD1|15|-
CASRSGGQGTYEQYF
TGTGCCAGCAGGTCTGGGGGACAGGGGACTTACGAGCAGTACTTC
>TRBV11-2|TRBJ2-2|TRBD2|16|-
CASSNTGTSRTGELFF
TGTGCCAGCAGCAACACCGGGACTAGCAGGACCGGGGAGCTGTTTTTT
>TRBV5-1|TRBJ1-4|TRBD1|16|-
CASSRLTGATNEKLFF
TGCGCCAGCAGCCGACTTACAGGGGCGACTAATGAAAAACTGTTTTTT
>TRBV9|TRBJ2-7|TRBD2|15|-
CASSVTGLAGNEQYF
TGTGCCAGCAGCGTAACGGGACTAGCGGGGAACGAGCAGTACTTC
>TRBV4-3|TRBJ2-7|-|16|-
CASSQGLGSGGGEQYF
TGCGCCAGCAGCCAAGGTTTGGGGTCCGGGGGAGGCGAGCAGTACTTC
>TRBV7-8|TRBJ1-2|TRBD1|13|-
CASKPSGGYGYTF
TGTGCCAGCAAGCCGTCAGGGGGCTATGGCTACACCTTC
>TRBV5-1|TRBJ1-4|-|15|-
CASSFGAQANEKLFF
TGCGCCAGCAGCTTTGGGGCGCAGGCTAATGAAAAACTGTTTTTT
>TRBV15|TRBJ2-4|-|16|-
CATSVGSLATKNIQYF
TGTGCCACCAGCGTGGGCAGCCTGGCGACCAAAAACATTCAGTACTTC
>TRBV6-5|TRBJ1-4|-|13|-
CASSPQGNEKLFF
TGTGCCAGCAGTCCCCAGGGTAATGAAAAACTGTTTTTT
>TRBV24-1|TRBJ2-1|-|15|-
CATSDPRGLINEQFF
TGTGCCACCAGTGACCCAAGAGGACTGATCAATGAGCAGTTCTTC
>TRBV11-3|TRBJ1-1|-|17|few
CASSLGPQKLMNTEAFF
TGTGCCAGCAGCTTAGGGCCACAGAAACTCATGAACACTGAAGCTTTCTTT
>TRBV10-3|TRBJ2-3|-|12|-
CAISEFLDTQYF
TGTGCCATCTCGGAGTTTTTAGATACGCAGTATTTT
>TRBV6-5|TRBJ1-2|TRBD1|14|-
CASSYSQGAIGYTF
TGTGCCAGCAGTTACTCCCAGGGGGCCATTGGCTACACCTTC
>TRBV2|TRBJ1-1|-|14|once
CASSGGQLNTEAFF
TGTGCCAGCAGTGGAGGCCAGTTGAACACTGAAGCTTTCTTT
>TRBV6-6|TRBJ1-1|-|15|once
CASSYSGGANTEAFF
TGTGCCAGCAGTTACTCGGGCGGGGCGAACACTGAAGCTTTCTTT
>TRBV9|TRBJ2-2|TRBD2|16|-
CASSARGGGVSGELFF
TGTGCCAGCAGCGCCCGCGGCGGGGGGGTTTCCGGGGAGCTGTTTTTT
>TRBV7-9|TRBJ2-5|-|14|-
CASSPLLARETQYF
TGTGCCAGCAGCCCCTTATTAGCCCGGGAGACCCAGTACTTC
>TRBV9|TRBJ1-4|TRBD1|15|-
CASSVEAGGGEKLFF
TGTGCCAGCAGCGTAGAGGCAGGGGGCGGCGAAAAACTGTTTTTT
>TRBV2|TRBJ2-1|-|15|few
CASRSGRTMGNEQFF
TGTGCCAGTCGGTCGGGACGGACTATGGGGAATGAGCAGTTCTTC
>TRBV5-1|TRBJ2-3|TRBD2|15|-
CASRSLADSTDTQYF
TGCGCCAGCAGGTCTCTAGCGGATAGCACAGATACGCAGTATTTT
>TRBV19|TRBJ2-7|TRBD1|16|-
CARTSGTAVGVHEQYF
TGTGCCAGAACCTCGGGGACAGCCGTCGGAGTCCACGAGCAGTACTTC
>TRBV24-1|TRBJ1-5|-|12|-
CATSVQGGPQHF
TGTGCCACCAGTGTCCAGGGTGGGCCCCAGCATTTT
>TRBV10-1|TRBJ2-2|TRBD1|16|-
CASSESRGGWTGELFF
TGCGCCAGCAGTGAGTCTAGAGGGGGCTGGACCGGGGAGCTGTTTTTT
>TRBV19|TRBJ1-5|-|13|-
CASSLGLNQPQHF
TGTGCCAGCTCACTGGGGCTCAATCAGCCCCAGCATTTT